The rows below give T cell receptor beta chains drawn from one sample of a study of cytomegalovirus exposure and HLA in healthy donors. Some clones are missing from TCRdb's copy, which holds only in-frame ones; the method was immunoSEQ multiplex PCR. The table shows about 110,000 clones, with around 85% occurring only once. The sample consisted of PBMCs. These receptors came from a man younger than 45 in good health and CMV-seropositive. Both conserved end residues are part of each CDR3. The order of the fields is J gene, clone size, D gene, V gene, CDR3 DNA, CDR3 protein. D genes are given only for firm matches. Clone sizes are given selectively: once, few, many, or a class where the clone is expanded.

TRBJ2-5 | . | TRBD2 | TRBV7-2 | TGTGCCAGCAGCTCCATAGCGGGGGTGGAGACCCAGTACTTC | CASSSIAGVETQYF
TRBJ1-6 | . | TRBD1 | TRBV20-1 | TGCAGTGCTGCCGACAGGGCGGCCCTCCACTTT | CSAADRAALHF
TRBJ1-6 | . | TRBD1 | TRBV5-1 | TGCGCCAGCAGCTTGTACCACAGGGGGCAACCCTTGAGCTCCTATAATTCACCCCTCCACTTT | CASSLYHRGQPLSSYNSPLHF
TRBJ1-1 | . | TRBD1 | TRBV7-2 | TGTGCCAGCATCCAGGGGGGACTGAACACTGAAGCTTTCTTT | CASIQGGLNTEAFF
TRBJ2-5 | . | TRBD2 | TRBV7-7 | TGTGCTAGCAGCTTAGCGGGACAAGAAGAGACCCAGTACTTC | CASSLAGQEETQYF
TRBJ1-1 | . | TRBD1 | TRBV11-2 | TGTGCCAGCAGCCTACAGGGGAGATTAGGCACTGAAGCTTTCTTT | CASSLQGRLGTEAFF
TRBJ1-6 | . | . | TRBV13 | TGTGCCAGCAGCCCCCCGGCGGGGGGGGGAAATTCACCCCTCCACTTT | CASSPPAGGGNSPLHF
TRBJ1-3 | . | . | TRBV28 | TGTGCCAGCAGCTTAGGCGGGGATGGAAACACCATATATTTT | CASSLGGDGNTIYF
TRBJ1-1 | . | . | TRBV5-1 | TGCGCCAGCCGGGAAGGGTTTTACATGAACACTGAAGCTTTCTTT | CASREGFYMNTEAFF
TRBJ2-3 | . | . | TRBV4-1 | TGCGCCAGCAGCCAAGCGGGGTACACAGATACGCAGTATTTT | CASSQAGYTDTQYF
TRBJ1-1 | few | TRBD1 | TRBV12-5 | TGTGCTAGTGGTTTGGGGGGACAGGATTCACGCACTGAAGCTTTCTTT | CASGLGGQDSRTEAFF
TRBJ2-1 | . | . | TRBV28 | TGTGCCAGCAGCTCTATACGGAATGAGCAGTTCTTC | CASSSIRNEQFF
TRBJ1-3 | few | . | TRBV5-6 | TGTGCCAGCATGGCCCGGGTGTCTGGAAACACCATATATTTT | CASMARVSGNTIYF
TRBJ2-1 | . | TRBD2 | TRBV27 | TGTGCCAGCAGTTTACTCGGACTAGCGGGGGGGCGGTACAATGAGCAGTTCTTC | CASSLLGLAGGRYNEQFF
TRBJ1-4 | . | . | TRBV7-8 | TGTGCCAGCAGCGGACGGGACATCCCACATGAAAAACTGTTTTTT | CASSGRDIPHEKLFF
TRBJ1-1 | . | . | TRBV5-4 | TGTGCCAGCAGCTTGGTGGGGGCAATTGAAGCTTTCTTT | CASSLVGAIEAFF
TRBJ1-2 | . | TRBD1 | TRBV4-3 | TGCGCCAGCAGCCTCATGATCGGGACAGGGAGCTATGGCTACACCTTC | CASSLMIGTGSYGYTF
TRBJ2-7 | . | . | TRBV28 | TGTGCCAGCAGTTTACTGTTTGGGGGGGGCTCATCCTACGAGCAGTACTTC | CASSLLFGGGSSYEQYF
TRBJ1-1 | . | TRBD1 | TRBV10-3 | TGTGCCATCAGTGAGCCAGGACAGGGCGGCACTGAAGCTTTCTTT | CAISEPGQGGTEAFF
TRBJ1-4 | . | TRBD1 | TRBV28 | TGTGCCAGCGGGACAGGGAATGAAAAACTGTTTTTT | CASGTGNEKLFF
TRBJ1-4 | . | . | TRBV19 | TGTGCCAGTAGTATAGAAGGGGGAACTAATGAAAAACTGTTTTTT | CASSIEGGTNEKLFF
TRBJ2-7 | . | TRBD2 | TRBV5-1 | TGCGCCAGCAGCAACGGACTAGCGGGGCGTCGATCCTACGAGCAGTACTTC | CASSNGLAGRRSYEQYF
TRBJ2-4 | . | TRBD1 | TRBV7-9 | TGTTCCAGCAGCTTAGACAGGGGCATTCAGTACTTC | CSSSLDRGIQYF
TRBJ1-1 | . | . | TRBV7-9 | TGTGCCAGCAGCTATAGAAATCAGAACACTGAAGCTTTCTTT | CASSYRNQNTEAFF
TRBJ2-5 | . | . | TRBV4-1 | TGCGCCAGCAGCCCCGACCATGGGCACGAGACCCAGTACTTC | CASSPDHGHETQYF
TRBJ2-7 | . | . | TRBV11-2 | TGTGCCAGCAGCTTGGAGCCCCTCGGCGAGCAGTACTTC | CASSLEPLGEQYF
TRBJ1-5 | . | TRBD1 | TRBV28 | TGTGCCAGCAGTCTTACAGGGGGCAATCAGCCCCAGCATTTT | CASSLTGGNQPQHF
TRBJ1-2 | . | . | TRBV7-2 | TGTGCCAGCAGCTTAGGGGGCATCAACTATGGCTACACCTTC | CASSLGGINYGYTF
TRBJ2-2 | . | . | TRBV27 | TGTGCCAGCAGTTTATCGTGGGGCGGCGGGGAGCTGTTTTTT | CASSLSWGGGELFF
TRBJ2-2 | . | . | TRBV9 | TGTGCCAGCAGCGTTAGAGGGGGGGCAGGACTGGGCACCGGGGAGCTGTTTTTT | CASSVRGGAGLGTGELFF
TRBJ1-5 | . | . | TRBV6-6 | TGTGCCGGGGCGGGGGCGGGGAATCAGCCCCAGCATTTT | CAGAGAGNQPQHF
TRBJ1-4 | . | . | TRBV15 | TGTGCCACCAGCCGTGGGGGCGGGGGGGGTGAAAAACTGTTTTTT | CATSRGGGGGEKLFF
TRBJ2-3 | . | TRBD2 | TRBV7-9 | TGTGCCAGCAGCCAAGGGGCCGGACTAGCGGGGGGCCGGGATACGCAGTATTTT | CASSQGAGLAGGRDTQYF
TRBJ2-3 | . | . | TRBV5-4 | TGTGCCAGCAGCTTGGCGTCGGGAGCAGATACGCAGTATTTT | CASSLASGADTQYF
TRBJ2-7 | . | TRBD1 | TRBV5-6 | TGTGCCAGCAGCTTGTTTAGGACAGGGGGATACGAGCAGTACTTC | CASSLFRTGGYEQYF
TRBJ2-7 | once | . | TRBV7-9 | TGTGCCAGCTCCCGGGAACTTAGCTCCTACGAGCAGTACTTC | CASSRELSSYEQYF
TRBJ2-1 | once | . | TRBV6-5 | TGTGCCAGCAGACCCGGGAATGAGCAGTTCTTC | CASRPGNEQFF
TRBJ1-6 | . | TRBD1 | TRBV5-6 | TGTGCCAGCAGAACAGGGGCATTCTCACCCCTCCACTTT | CASRTGAFSPLHF
TRBJ1-5 | . | . | TRBV27 | TGTGCCAGCAGTTCCCAGGGACAGCCCCAGCATTTT | CASSSQGQPQHF
TRBJ2-7 | . | TRBD2 | TRBV30 | TGTGCCTGGAGGCCGGTTCTAGCGGGGACGGACGAGCAGTACTTC | CAWRPVLAGTDEQYF
TRBJ2-6 | once | . | TRBV10-3 | TGTGCCATCAGTGCGTCAGGGGCTGGGGCCAACGTCCTGACTTTC | CAISASGAGANVLTF